This T cell receptor (beta chain) was sequenced during a study of cytomegalovirus exposure and HLA in healthy donors. PCR amplification relied on 60 Vbeta primers (plus 13 Jbeta primers). This table comes from immunoSEQ multiplex PCR, and its TCRdb copy is limited to in-frame clones, with some not included. This sample has around 190,000 clones; roughly 78% occur once, and the top ten carry about 4.6%. This clone has just a few counts. Germline CDR1 reads LNHDA; CDR2 reads SQIVND (reference sequence). This CDR3 is built from 15 residues. Unmatched junction bases numbered 4, after V lost 3 bases and J lost 2 bases.

Sequenced: PBMCs. V gene TRBV19 combines with J gene TRBJ2-1; TRBD1 agrees at 7 bases. The source of this sequence is a woman between 25 and 40 years old in good health and CMV-seropositive. The CDR3 nucleotides are TGTGCCAGTAGTATCGGCAGGGGGACCTACAATGAGCAGTTCTTC. Translated: CASSIGRGTYNEQFF.